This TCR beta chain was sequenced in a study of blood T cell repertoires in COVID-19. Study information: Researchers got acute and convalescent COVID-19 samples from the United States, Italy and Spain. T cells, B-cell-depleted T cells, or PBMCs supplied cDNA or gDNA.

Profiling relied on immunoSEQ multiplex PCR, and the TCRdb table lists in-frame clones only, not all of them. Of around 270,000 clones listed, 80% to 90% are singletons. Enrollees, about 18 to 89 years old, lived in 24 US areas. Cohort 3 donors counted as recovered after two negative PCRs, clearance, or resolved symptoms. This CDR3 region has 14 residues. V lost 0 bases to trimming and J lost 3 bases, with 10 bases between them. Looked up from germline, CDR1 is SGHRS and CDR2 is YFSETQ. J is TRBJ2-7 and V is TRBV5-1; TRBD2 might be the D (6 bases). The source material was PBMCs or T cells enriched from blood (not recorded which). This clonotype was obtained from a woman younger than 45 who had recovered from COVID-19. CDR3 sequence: CASSLGGVSYEQYF. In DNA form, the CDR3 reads TGCGCCAGCAGCTTGGGCGGGGTGAGCTACGAGCAGTACTTC.